These T cell receptor beta chains were read from a single sample in a study of T cell repertoires in cytomegalovirus infection. TCRdb independently ran MiXCR on the reads; one entry per CDR3 protein. The sample yields more than 400,000 distinct CDR3 sequences, 26% seen once. Sequencing was done on a sample of PBMCs. These receptors all come from a human donor in good health (CMV status not recorded). Some clones in this sample may be carry-over from other donors' samples. Both conserved end residues are part of each CDR3. The order of the fields is CDR3 DNA, CDR3 protein, V gene, D gene, J gene, clone size. A D gene is named only where the DNA matches it firmly. Where a row states a size, it is once, few, many or the class of an expanded clone; other rows omit it.

CDR3nt: TGTGCCAGCAGTCGCGGACTAGCGGGGGCCTACGAGCAGTACTTC; CDR3aa: CASSRGLAGAYEQYF; v_gene: TRBV27; d_gene: TRBD2; j_gene: TRBJ2-7; abundance: few
CDR3nt: TGTGCCAGCAGCCGCGCGGGAGGCTCCTACGAGCAGTACTTC; CDR3aa: CASSRAGGSYEQYF; v_gene: TRBV4-2; d_gene: TRBD2; j_gene: TRBJ2-7; abundance: few
CDR3nt: TGTGCCAGCAGATCTAGGACGGTTCGGGGAATGGACACCTTC; CDR3aa: CASRSRTVRGMDTF; v_gene: TRBV7-2; d_gene: .; j_gene: TRBJ1-2; abundance: few
CDR3nt: TGCGCCAGCAGCTCGGGACTAGCGGCCCCCTACGAGCAGTACTTC; CDR3aa: CASSSGLAAPYEQYF; v_gene: TRBV5-1; d_gene: TRBD2; j_gene: TRBJ2-7; abundance: .
CDR3nt: TGCAGTGCGCCTAGACTAGCGGGAGCCAAAAACATTCAGTACTTC; CDR3aa: CSAPRLAGAKNIQYF; v_gene: TRBV20-1; d_gene: TRBD2; j_gene: TRBJ2-4; abundance: .
CDR3nt: TGTGCCAGCAGCCGGGACCCGGAGAACGAGCAGTACTTC; CDR3aa: CASSRDPENEQYF; v_gene: TRBV10-3; d_gene: .; j_gene: TRBJ2-7; abundance: .
CDR3nt: TGTGCCAGCAGCGTAGCGCTGAGAAACACTGAAGCTTTCTTT; CDR3aa: CASSVALRNTEAFF; v_gene: TRBV9; d_gene: .; j_gene: TRBJ1-1; abundance: .
CDR3nt: TGTGCCAGCAGCCGCGCACTTAATGAAAAACTGTTTTTT; CDR3aa: CASSRALNEKLFF; v_gene: TRBV7-2; d_gene: .; j_gene: TRBJ1-4; abundance: few
CDR3nt: TGTGCCAGCAGTCAAAAGGGAGGTTCACCCCTCCACTTT; CDR3aa: CASSQKGGSPLHF; v_gene: TRBV12-3/TRBV12-4; d_gene: .; j_gene: TRBJ1-6; abundance: .
CDR3nt: TGCAGTGCTATGGGCCCGGGTGAGGCTAGCGGGAGTTTAAATGAGCAGTTCTTC; CDR3aa: CSAMGPGEASGSLNEQFF; v_gene: TRBV20-1; d_gene: TRBD2; j_gene: TRBJ2-1; abundance: .
CDR3nt: TGTGCCAGCAGTGAACGGGACAGGGGGATTCTCGGCTACACCTTC; CDR3aa: CASSERDRGILGYTF; v_gene: TRBV4-2; d_gene: TRBD1; j_gene: TRBJ1-2; abundance: .
CDR3nt: TGCAGTGTTGGCGGAGGGGTGGATGAAAAACTGTTTTTT; CDR3aa: CSVGGGVDEKLFF; v_gene: TRBV20-1; d_gene: .; j_gene: TRBJ1-4; abundance: few
CDR3nt: TGTGCCACCGCTGAAGAGACCCAGTACTTC; CDR3aa: CATAEETQYF; v_gene: TRBV2; d_gene: .; j_gene: TRBJ2-5; abundance: once
CDR3nt: TGTGCCAGCAGAAGAGCGGGAACCCCCTACGAGCAGTACTTC; CDR3aa: CASRRAGTPYEQYF; v_gene: TRBV6-2/TRBV6-3; d_gene: TRBD2; j_gene: TRBJ2-7; abundance: .
CDR3nt: TGTGCCAGCAGCCAAGATCTTCAACGGGTAAGCTCCTACGAGCAGTACTTC; CDR3aa: CASSQDLQRVSSYEQYF; v_gene: TRBV3-1; d_gene: .; j_gene: TRBJ2-7; abundance: few
CDR3nt: TGCGCCAGCAGCCAAACGCGGGAGGGTCCGGCCAAAAACATTCAGTACTTC; CDR3aa: CASSQTREGPAKNIQYF; v_gene: TRBV4-1; d_gene: TRBD2; j_gene: TRBJ2-4; abundance: few
CDR3nt: TGTGCGATAGCCAGGGGGAACGGAAACACCATATATTTT; CDR3aa: CAIARGNGNTIYF; v_gene: TRBV30; d_gene: TRBD1; j_gene: TRBJ1-3; abundance: .
CDR3nt: TGTGCCAGCGGCGGAGGGAGGGCCCTATACGAGCAGTACTTC; CDR3aa: CASGGGRALYEQYF; v_gene: TRBV12-3/TRBV12-4; d_gene: TRBD2; j_gene: TRBJ2-7; abundance: few
CDR3nt: TGTGCCAGCAGTTTCGCGACAGGGCTAGCGGGAGGGCTGAACAATGAGCAGTTCTTC; CDR3aa: CASSFATGLAGGLNNEQFF; v_gene: TRBV28; d_gene: TRBD2; j_gene: TRBJ2-1; abundance: once
CDR3nt: TGTGCCAGCAGTTTTTTGCCTTCCGACTCTGGGGCCAACGTCCTGACTTTC; CDR3aa: CASSFLPSDSGANVLTF; v_gene: TRBV28; d_gene: .; j_gene: TRBJ2-6; abundance: many
CDR3nt: TGTGCCAGCAGTGAAGTTAGGACAGGGGGCTATGGCTACACCTTC; CDR3aa: CASSEVRTGGYGYTF; v_gene: TRBV2; d_gene: TRBD1; j_gene: TRBJ1-2; abundance: few
CDR3nt: TGTGCCAGCAGCTCCGGGACAGGGGTATCTGAGCAGTTCTTC; CDR3aa: CASSSGTGVSEQFF; v_gene: TRBV7-2; d_gene: TRBD1; j_gene: TRBJ2-1; abundance: many
CDR3nt: TGTGCCAGCAGTTACCTTGCCGTGACAGTAAACTATGGCTACACCTTC; CDR3aa: CASSYLAVTVNYGYTF; v_gene: TRBV6-2/TRBV6-3; d_gene: .; j_gene: TRBJ1-2; abundance: .
CDR3nt: TGTGCTAGTGGTTTGGGAAAGAGACAGAGATTTAACACTGAAGCTTTCTTT; CDR3aa: CASGLGKRQRFNTEAFF; v_gene: TRBV12-5; d_gene: .; j_gene: TRBJ1-1; abundance: few
CDR3nt: TGTGCCAGCAGTTCTGGTAGCGCTAAGCTGTCGGATACGCAGTATTTT; CDR3aa: CASSSGSAKLSDTQYF; v_gene: TRBV5-4; d_gene: .; j_gene: TRBJ2-3; abundance: .
CDR3nt: TGTGCCAGCAGCAAAGGAGGGGGACAGGGGGACACCGGGGAGCTGTTTTTT; CDR3aa: CASSKGGGQGDTGELFF; v_gene: TRBV6-1; d_gene: TRBD1; j_gene: TRBJ2-2; abundance: .
CDR3nt: TGTGCCACCAGCAGAGGGGCAGGGAGCAATCAGCCCCAGCATTTT; CDR3aa: CATSRGAGSNQPQHF; v_gene: TRBV15; d_gene: .; j_gene: TRBJ1-5; abundance: .
CDR3nt: TGTGCCAGCAGCTTGATTTGGGACCGCGACAAAAACATTCAGTACTTC; CDR3aa: CASSLIWDRDKNIQYF; v_gene: TRBV5-6; d_gene: .; j_gene: TRBJ2-4; abundance: .
CDR3nt: TGTGCCAGCAGCTCTGTCCCGGGACTAGCGGGACACCAAGAGACCCAGTACTTC; CDR3aa: CASSSVPGLAGHQETQYF; v_gene: TRBV7-2; d_gene: TRBD2; j_gene: TRBJ2-5; abundance: few
CDR3nt: TGTGCCAGTAAAGATGTGGGTCCCCACGAGCAGTACTTC; CDR3aa: CASKDVGPHEQYF; v_gene: TRBV19; d_gene: .; j_gene: TRBJ2-7; abundance: few
CDR3nt: TGTGCCAGCAGCTTGGTTAGTAGCTTCCCTCGAAACATTCAGTACTTC; CDR3aa: CASSLVSSFPRNIQYF; v_gene: TRBV5-6; d_gene: .; j_gene: TRBJ2-4; abundance: .
CDR3nt: TGCGCCAGCAGCCAAGATCGAAGCGGGAGCTACGAGCAGTACTTC; CDR3aa: CASSQDRSGSYEQYF; v_gene: TRBV4-3; d_gene: TRBD2; j_gene: TRBJ2-7; abundance: .
CDR3nt: TGTGCCAGCAGCGACGGGTCCTCCCTTTGGAGCAATCAGCCCCAGCATTTT; CDR3aa: CASSDGSSLWSNQPQHF; v_gene: TRBV7-6; d_gene: .; j_gene: TRBJ1-5; abundance: .
CDR3nt: TGTGCCAGCAGCTTAGGCCGGAGGGGGCTTGAGACCCAGTACTTC; CDR3aa: CASSLGRRGLETQYF; v_gene: TRBV7-2; d_gene: .; j_gene: TRBJ2-5; abundance: many
CDR3nt: TGTGCCACCAGCAGAGATTGGGGTCGAGAGCCCATATATTTT; CDR3aa: CATSRDWGREPIYF; v_gene: TRBV15; d_gene: .; j_gene: TRBJ1-3; abundance: few
CDR3nt: TGTGCCAGCAGCTTAGAGGTGACAGGGCTAGCGGGAGCCTACGAGCAGTACTTC; CDR3aa: CASSLEVTGLAGAYEQYF; v_gene: TRBV7-2; d_gene: TRBD2; j_gene: TRBJ2-7; abundance: few
CDR3nt: TGTGCCACCAGTGATTTAGCGGGAGGGAGTGCCAATGAGCAGTTCTTC; CDR3aa: CATSDLAGGSANEQFF; v_gene: TRBV24-1; d_gene: TRBD2; j_gene: TRBJ2-1; abundance: .
CDR3nt: TGTGCCAGCAGTCGTCGAACAGGCTATCAGCCCCAGCATTTT; CDR3aa: CASSRRTGYQPQHF; v_gene: TRBV28; d_gene: .; j_gene: TRBJ1-5; abundance: .
CDR3nt: TGTGCCAGCAGCTTATTCGACTTACAGGGTTATGGCTACACCTTC; CDR3aa: CASSLFDLQGYGYTF; v_gene: TRBV7-2; d_gene: .; j_gene: TRBJ1-2; abundance: many
CDR3nt: TGTGCCAGCAGCGGGGTTAGAAATGAGCAGTTCTTC; CDR3aa: CASSGVRNEQFF; v_gene: TRBV11-2; d_gene: .; j_gene: TRBJ2-1; abundance: .
CDR3nt: TGTGCCAGCAGGAAGGATACGCAGTATTTT; CDR3aa: CASRKDTQYF; v_gene: TRBV6-2/TRBV6-3; d_gene: .; j_gene: TRBJ2-3; abundance: .
CDR3nt: TGTGCCAGCAGCCAAGGACAGATAAAAGGAGGGTGGACTGAAGCTTTCTTT; CDR3aa: CASSQGQIKGGWTEAFF; v_gene: TRBV14; d_gene: .; j_gene: TRBJ1-1; abundance: few